These 10 T cell receptor beta chains originate from one sample sequenced in a study of blood T cell repertoires in COVID-19. TCRdb keeps only in-frame clones here, not all; method: immunoSEQ multiplex PCR. The profile shows 85,000 to 100,000 clones, around three quarters of them singletons. Sequenced: peripheral blood. All receptors come from a man in his fifties or sixties who had recovered from COVID-19.

The chain uses TRBV10-1 and TRBJ2-3; D remains unclear. Germline loops: CDR1 WNHNN, CDR2 SYGVQD (reference sequence). V was clipped by 0 bases and J by 3 bases, with 10 bases between them. The CDR3 loop spans 15 amino acids. The CDR3 spells CASSESTLPTDTQYF. In DNA form, the CDR3 reads TGCGCCAGCAGTGAGTCGACTCTGCCGACAGATACGCAGTATTTT.

The genes are TRBV6-5 and TRBJ2-2; possible D gene TRBD2, 6 bases. Per germline, CDR1 MNHEY and CDR2 SVGAGI. This CDR3 region has 15 residues. V was clipped by 5 bases and J by 3 bases, with 13 bases between them. This chain's CDR3 is CASSPTSVHTGELFF. DNA of the CDR3: TGTGCCAGCAGTCCGACTAGTGTGCACACCGGGGAGCTGTTTTTT.

A remark on this clone: This specimen includes other DNA sequences encoding the same CDR3. The chain carries TRBV30 and TRBJ1-1; D gene uncertain. The V end was cut by 3 bases, the J end by 8 bases, with 10 bases between. Germline-derived CDR1 and CDR2 are GTSNPN and SVGIG (reference sequence). The length of the CDR3 is 11 residues. CDR3 bases: TGTGCCTGGAGCCCAGTGGCAGAAGCTTTCTTT. This gives the protein CAWSPVAEAFF.

The chain employs TRBV3-1 (or the pseudogene TRBV3-2) and TRBJ1-2; TRBD1 agrees at 8 bases. Germline V gives CDR1 LGHDT, CDR2 YNNKEL (reference sequence). V dropped 10 bases and J dropped 8; count of bases not matched to a gene: 9. There are 12 residues in the CDR3. The CDR3 loop is CATADREEGYTF. The DNA for the CDR3 is TGTGCCACCGCGGACAGGGAGGAGGGCTACACCTTC.

The V and J genes are TRBV7-9 and TRBJ1-6; 9 bases agree with TRBD1. This CDR3 comprises 15 residues. J gave up 9 bases and V 2 bases, and 5 bases lay outside the gene matches. In germline, CDR1 is SEHNR, CDR2 FQNEAQ (reference sequence). Here the CDR3 reads CASSLPGQGSSPLHF. As DNA, the CDR3 is TGTGCCAGCAGCTTACCGGGACAGGGAAGTTCACCCCTCCACTTT.

V gene TRBV7-9 combines with J gene TRBJ1-6; D is uncertain. Trimming left V 6 bases short and J 6 bases short, with 9 bases between. Germline CDR1 SEHNR, CDR2 FQNEAQ (reference sequence). The CDR3 runs 13 residues. CDR3 DNA: TGTGCCAGCAGTCATCCGGTTAATTCACCCCTCCACTTT. Translating it yields CASSHPVNSPLHF.

The J gene is TRBJ2-2, the V gene TRBV4-1, with TRBD2 matching 7 bases. The CDR3 is made up of 16 amino acids. Per the germline V gene, CDR1 is MGHRA and CDR2 is YSYEKL. J was trimmed by 4 bases and V by 2 bases; bases with no gene match: 7. This CDR3 is CASSQPGLSFTGELFF. As DNA, the CDR3 is TGCGCCAGCAGCCAACCGGGACTAAGCTTCACCGGGGAGCTGTTTTTT.

The chain has TRBV5-5 and TRBJ2-6; 10 positions agree with TRBD1. This CDR3 has 19 amino acids. Trimming cost V 4 bases and J 2 bases; bases outside gene matches: 12. The germline V gene has CDR1 SGHKS and CDR2 YYEKEE (reference sequence). CDR3: CASSQTGTGDRPGANVLTF. In DNA form, the CDR3 reads TGTGCCAGCAGCCAAACCGGGACAGGGGATAGGCCTGGGGCCAACGTCCTGACTTTC.

This clone was seen once. This rearrangement joins TRBV3-1 (or the pseudogene TRBV3-2) to TRBJ2-7; 8 nucleotides align to TRBD2. Germline V gene lookup returns CDR1 LGHDT and CDR2 YNNKEL (reference sequence). J lost 3 bases, V lost 3 bases, and 7 bases had no gene match. This CDR3 contains 15 residues. The CDR3, as DNA: TGTGCCAGCAGCCACTCCGGGACTAGAGGCTACGAGCAGTACTTC. This gives the protein CASSHSGTRGYEQYF.

The chain combines TRBV5-1 with TRBJ2-1, with TRBD1 identical over 7 bases. Germline values: CDR1 SGHRS, CDR2 YFSETQ. V lost 5 bases, J lost 2 bases, and 7 bases stayed unmatched. CDR3 length: 15 amino acids. In DNA form, the CDR3 reads TGCGCCAGCAGTTTTAGACAGGGAGCCTACAATGAGCAGTTCTTC. Its translation: CASSFRQGAYNEQFF.